A single T cell receptor beta chain is shown here with its context. What it binds is not known. Treatment denoted: roughly 10-day PBMC culture with coronavirus spike peptide pools or control peptides (ViraFEST assay). This entry is derived from a study of vaccination and CD4 T cells after COVID-19. Study observations and caveats: Spike mono-reactivity marked 304 of 307 vaccine-specific clones in convalescent patients.

CDR3 length: 14 residues. The junction had 3 bases not matched to a gene; V was cut back by 2 bases and J by 4 bases. Looked up from germline, CDR1 is MGHDK and CDR2 is SYGVNS. Scientists ran DNA taken from cultured CD4+ T cells through the Oncomine TCR Beta short-read assay for sequencing. TCRdb ran MiXCR on the PCR reads and lists one entry per CDR3 protein. The sample holds nearly 20,000 distinct CDR3 sequences, around 45% seen once. The chain recombines TRBV25-1 with TRBJ1-2, with 8 bases aligning to TRBD1. The sample in question was CD4+ T cells from blood, cultured in vitro, obtained after SARS-CoV-2 vaccination. The clonotype originates from a human donor who had recovered from COVID-19. The CDR3 DNA follows: TGTGCCAGCAGTGAAGAGGACAGGGTCTATGGCTACACCTTC. Residues: CASSEEDRVYGYTF.